A selection of T cell receptor beta chains follows, all from one sample in a study of T cells in Graves' hyperthyroidism and ophthalmopathy. TCRdb reprocessed the multiplex PCR reads with MiXCR, giving one entry per CDR3 protein. The profile shows about 250,000 distinct CDR3 sequences, approximately 20% of them singletons. Sequenced: blood. Every receptor here comes from a man aged 30 to 39 with Graves' ophthalmopathy. Both conserved end residues are trimmed from each CDR3.

cdr3_length	j_call	v_call	cdr3_aa
13	TRBJ2-7	TRBV6-2/TRBV6-3	ASSRAGTVAYEQY
12	TRBJ2-5	TRBV28	ASSVAGGSETQY
12	TRBJ2-7	TRBV2	ASSEVGGQNEQY
14	TRBJ2-5	TRBV20-1	SARTSGRYWEETQY
17	TRBJ2-3	TRBV7-3	ASSLRVPGTGDLTDTQY
9	TRBJ2-3	TRBV12-5	ASGQADTQY
13	TRBJ2-2	TRBV12-3/TRBV12-4	ASSLTGGRAGELF
16	TRBJ2-1	TRBV3-1	ASSQGRVQRGIYNEQF
14	TRBJ2-1	TRBV10-3	AISQAGTSVYNEQF
14	TRBJ2-3	TRBV11-1	ASSLAQSRLTDTQY
11	TRBJ2-1	TRBV18	ASASGSLAEQF